The 29 T cell receptor beta chains listed next were all sequenced from one sample in a study of shared clonotypes between healthy human individuals. Only in-frame clones appear in the TCRdb table, and some are missing; sequencing was by immunoSEQ multiplex PCR. The profile shows roughly 2,000,000 clones, roughly 95% of them singletons. CD45RO negativity and positive selection for CCR7 defined naive CD8 cells, a population that excluded terminally differentiated effector memory CD45RA+ cells. Sequenced: naive CD8+ T cells sorted from blood. These receptors were collected from a young man in good health.

The chain combines TRBV2 with TRBJ1-1; TRBD1 matches 7 bases. The ends lost 6 bases at V and 3 bases at J; junction bases unmatched: 4. Germline CDR1 and CDR2: SNHLY and FYNNEI. The CDR3 has 13 residues. The DNA of the CDR3 is TGTGCCAGCAGGGTAGACAGGGACACTGAAGCTTTCTTT. Amino acid sequence: CASRVDRDTEAFF.

Concerning this clone itself: Other nucleotide sequences from this sample produce the same CDR3. The rearrangement joins TRBV4-1 to TRBJ2-5; D gene ambiguous. Per the germline V gene, CDR1 is MGHRA and CDR2 is YSYEKL. Trimming took 0 bases from V and 5 from J, leaving 13 bases between them. CDR3 size: 15 residues. As DNA, the CDR3 is TGCGCCAGCAGCCAAGATCAAGGGCTGGGGGAGACCCAGTACTTC. The encoded protein is CASSQDQGLGETQYF.

The J gene is TRBJ2-1, the V gene TRBV28, with 8 bases fitting TRBD1. J gave up 3 bases and V 5 bases, and 6 bases lay outside the gene matches. CDR1 and CDR2 (germline): MDHEN, SYDVKM. CDR3 length: 15 amino acids. The CDR3 DNA reads as TGTGCCAGCAGTCCAACAGGGGGGTACTACAATGAGCAGTTCTTC. This codes for CASSPTGGYYNEQFF.

Here the CDR3 DNA reads TGTGCCAGCAGCTGGGGGGGACAGGCCGTGTTTGGCAATCAGCCCCAGCATTTT. Residues: CASSWGGQAVFGNQPQHF. The chain joins TRBV5-6 to TRBJ1-5, with 8 bases matching TRBD1. CDR3 length equals 18 residues. The junction had 13 bases not matched to a gene; V was cut back by 3 bases and J by 2 bases. Germline V gives CDR1 SGHDT, CDR2 YYEEEE. The full variable domain, rest sourced from reference TRBV5-6 and TRBJ1-5, is DAGVTQSPTHLIKTRGQQVTLRCSPKSGHDTVSWYQQALGQGPQFIFQYYEEEERQRGNFPDRFSGHQFPNYSSELNVNALLLGDSALYLCASSWGGQAVFGNQPQHFGDGTRLSIL.

V and J are TRBV19 and TRBJ2-7, with 10 bases fitting TRBD2. Germline values: CDR1 LNHDA, CDR2 SQIVND (reference sequence). The CDR3 sequence is 15 residues long. Trimming took 4 bases from V and 5 from J; bases not matched to a gene: 8. Here the CDR3 reads CASSTLAGAFDEQYF. CDR3 coding DNA: TGTGCCAGTAGTACCCTAGCGGGAGCGTTTGACGAGCAGTACTTC.

The chain has TRBV10-3 and TRBJ1-2, with D unclear. V lost 2 bases to trimming and J lost 1 base, with 11 bases between them. Germline V lookup: CDR1 ENHRY, CDR2 SYGVKD. The CDR3 is 15 amino acids. As DNA, the CDR3 is TGTGCCATCAGTGAGAGTCTCCAGCATAACTATGGCTACACCTTC. It yields the protein CAISESLQHNYGYTF.

The chain couples TRBV2 to TRBJ1-3, with D possibly matching TRBD1 (5 bases). CDR3 length: 14 residues. With 6 bases removed from V and 0 bases from J, the gap between germline ends came to 9 bases. CDR1 and CDR2 (germline): SNHLY, FYNNEI. CDR3 bases: TGTGCCAGCAGGGGACCGGACTCTGGAAACACCATATATTTT. Protein sequence: CASRGPDSGNTIYF.

CDR3 DNA: TGTGCCAGCAGCTTATGGGGGAGTTCACTAGATACGCAGTATTTT. Protein: CASSLWGSSLDTQYF. This sequence joins TRBV13 and TRBJ2-3; D possibly matches TRBD1 or TRBD2 (5 bases each). CDR3 length: 15 amino acids. Germline-derived CDR1 and CDR2 are PRHDT and FYEKMQ (reference sequence). Between the trimmed V and J ends, which lost 2 bases and 5 bases, there was a span of 14 bases.

The chain is built from TRBV7-9 and TRBJ2-2; weak D call: TRBD1 (7 bases). The CDR3 is made up of 13 amino acids. V lost 5 bases, J lost 13 bases, and 17 bases lay in between. CDR1 is SEHNR and CDR2 is FQNEAQ in the germline V gene (reference sequence). The CDR3 spells CASSPPEGAVLFF. The CDR3, as DNA: TGTGCCAGCAGCCCCCCGGAGGGGGCGGTGCTGTTTTTT.

This clone showed up just once. The rearrangement uses TRBV6-1 and TRBJ1-2; 9 nucleotides agree with TRBD1. Trimming removed 7 bases from V and 3 bases from J; junction bases left unmatched: 9. CDR1 MNHNS and CDR2 SASEGT come from the germline V gene. This CDR3 has 15 residues. The CDR3 protein is CASTSWGQGDYGYTF. The CDR3 DNA follows: TGTGCCAGCACCTCCTGGGGACAGGGAGACTATGGCTACACCTTC.

The CDR3 sequence: CASSPRQGASQPQHF. Here the CDR3 DNA reads TGCGCCAGCAGCCCTCGACAGGGGGCGAGTCAGCCCCAGCATTTT. This chain connects TRBV4-1 to TRBJ1-5; TRBD1 matches 10 bases. From germline, CDR1 is MGHRA and CDR2 YSYEKL. The V segment lost 4 bases and the J segment 6 bases; nucleotides outside the gene matches: 6. The CDR3 has 15 amino acids.

This clone was seen a single time. The sample has other DNA sequences that encode this CDR3 too. This chain uses TRBV6-5 with TRBJ1-4; D is perhaps TRBD1 (5 bases). Germline CDR1 is MNHEY and CDR2 is SVGAGI. V lost 2 bases and J 8 bases, leaving 12 bases between the germline ends. The CDR3 length is 14 residues. CDR3 coding DNA: TGTGCCAGCAGTTACGGGGGAAGGGACGAAAAACTGTTTTTT. This gives the protein CASSYGGRDEKLFF.

The V call is TRBV5-4, the J call TRBJ2-2; 7 bases agree with TRBD1. The CDR3 is made up of 16 amino acids. In germline, CDR1 is SGHNT, CDR2 YYREEE (reference sequence). V shed 4 bases, J shed 0 bases, and the junction held 6 bases outside the gene matches. CDR3 loop: CASSTPGQSNTGELFF. CDR3 sequence (DNA): TGTGCCAGCAGCACTCCGGGACAGTCGAACACCGGGGAGCTGTTTTTT.

This rearrangement joins TRBV6-6 to TRBJ1-1; no clear D. Trimming removed 6 bases at V and 0 bases at J, with 5 bases between. Looked up from germline, CDR1 is MNHNY and CDR2 is SVGAGI (reference sequence). The CDR3 sequence is 12 residues long. This chain's CDR3 is CASSSMNTEAFF. The DNA of the CDR3 is TGTGCCAGCAGCTCCATGAACACTGAAGCTTTCTTT.

V usage is TRBV6-1 and J usage is TRBJ2-7; TRBD2 matches 13 bases. V was clipped by 7 bases and J by 2 bases; unmatched bases: 5. In germline, CDR1 is MNHNS, CDR2 SASEGT. This CDR3 is 15 amino acids long. CDR3 sequence (DNA): TGTGCCAGCACCTTCGGGACTAGCGGGGCCTACGAGCAGTACTTC. Its protein product is CASTFGTSGAYEQYF.

Of note for this clone: The same CDR3 can be traced to other DNA sequences in this sample. The rearrangement uses TRBV5-4 and TRBJ1-1; tentative D call: TRBD1 (5 bases). The V gene's germline CDR1 is SGHNT and CDR2 YYREEE (reference sequence). CDR3 size: 13 residues. Trimming removed 0 bases from V and 5 bases from J, with 8 bases in between. CDR3 coding DNA: TGTGCCAGCAGCTTGGTGGAGGGGACTGAAGCTTTCTTT. Amino acid sequence: CASSLVEGTEAFF.

J is TRBJ1-6 and V is TRBV5-6; TRBD1 matches 9 bases. Germline V gene lookup returns CDR1 SGHDT and CDR2 YYEEEE. The J segment lost 7 bases and the V segment lost 4 bases, leaving 6 bases of the junction unmatched. This CDR3 region has 15 residues. The DNA for the CDR3 is TGTGCCAGCAGCCCCTGGACAGGGGTGAATTCACCCCTCCACTTT. Encoded protein: CASSPWTGVNSPLHF.

Of note for this clone: One end of the junction is discordant with germline, which a read error may explain. The chain joins TRBV7-7 to TRBJ2-7, with no clear D. The CDR3 loop spans 13 amino acids. Per germline, CDR1 SSHAT and CDR2 FNYEAQ (reference sequence). CDR3 DNA sequence: TGTGCTAGCAGCTTAGATGCTACCTACGAGCAGTACTTC. Translating it yields CASSLDATYEQYF.

The genes are TRBV9 and TRBJ2-1; TRBD2 might be the D (6 bases). V gave up 0 bases and J gave up 2 bases, with 9 bases separating them. The germline V gene encodes CDR1 SGDLS and CDR2 YYNGEE. CDR3 length equals 15 residues. This CDR3 is CASSVEDYTYNEQFF. Written as DNA, the CDR3 is TGTGCCAGCAGCGTAGAGGACTACACCTACAATGAGCAGTTCTTC.

V gene TRBV5-1 combines with J gene TRBJ1-3; no clear D. V was cut by 8 bases and J by 4 bases, with 7 bases left in between. The CDR3 extends over 11 amino acids. The V gene's germline CDR1 is SGHRS and CDR2 YFSETQ. CDR3 sequence (DNA): TGCGCCAGTCAAGGGGGAAACACCATATATTTT. Protein sequence: CASQGGNTIYF.

This clone was recorded only once. This chain uses TRBV25-1 with TRBJ1-4; 9 bases are a match to TRBD1. The CDR3 sequence is 16 residues long. The V and J ends lost 3 bases and 1 base, in that order; junction bases with no gene match: 3. Germline CDR1 MGHDK, CDR2 SYGVNS. DNA of the CDR3: TGTGCCAGCAGTGACCCGGGACAGGGAACTAATGAAAAACTGTTTTTT. Amino acids: CASSDPGQGTNEKLFF.

The chain uses TRBV5-1 and TRBJ2-7, with 13 bases identical to TRBD2. The trim removed 3 bases at V and 0 bases at J, leaving 3 bases unmatched. CDR1 is SGHRS and CDR2 is YFSETQ in the germline V gene. The CDR3 contains 16 residues. The CDR3 reads CASSSGLAGVSYEQYF. DNA for the CDR3: TGCGCCAGCAGCTCCGGACTAGCGGGAGTCTCCTACGAGCAGTACTTC.

DNA for the CDR3: TGTGCCAGCAGCCCCTCGACAGGGGATCAGCCCCAGCATTTT. As protein: CASSPSTGDQPQHF. The genes are TRBV7-9 and TRBJ1-5; 8 bases line up with TRBD1. The J segment lost 5 bases and the V segment lost 5 bases, leaving 5 bases of the junction unmatched. The CDR3 runs 14 residues. Germline V gene data show CDR1 as SEHNR and CDR2 as FQNEAQ (reference sequence).

A remark on this clone: The same CDR3 is also encoded by other DNA sequences in this sample. The chain uses TRBV11-2 and TRBJ2-3; tentatively, D is TRBD2 (6 bases). The CDR3 runs to 14 residues. Trimming took 3 bases from V and 3 from J, leaving 10 bases between them. From germline, CDR1 is SGHAT and CDR2 FQNNGV. Written as DNA, the CDR3 is TGTGCCAGCAGCTTCTCTGGGGGGACAGATACGCAGTATTTT. Translated, it gives CASSFSGGTDTQYF.

This clone was observed a single time. The chain is built from TRBV15 and TRBJ2-5; TRBD1 agrees at 9 bases. This CDR3 contains 16 residues. Germline-derived CDR1 and CDR2 are LNHNV and YYDKDF (reference sequence). J was trimmed by 5 bases and V by 5 bases; bases with no gene match: 12. DNA of the CDR3: TGTGCCACCAGCCCAGGGGGGGCGGACAGGGGTGAGACCCAGTACTTC. This encodes CATSPGGADRGETQYF.

This rearrangement joins TRBV30 to TRBJ2-3, with D hard to call. Germline loops: CDR1 GTSNPN, CDR2 SVGIG (reference sequence). CDR3 length: 13 residues. Trimming stripped 2 bases from V and 0 bases from J, with 6 bases between. The CDR3 sequence is CAWSISSTDTQYF. DNA of the CDR3: TGTGCCTGGAGTATTAGTAGCACAGATACGCAGTATTTT.

This chain connects TRBV13 to TRBJ1-4; 10 bases align to TRBD1. Germline-derived CDR1 and CDR2 are PRHDT and FYEKMQ (reference sequence). Losses at the gene ends were 5 bases for V and 15 bases for J; bases not matched to a gene: 9. The CDR3 has 13 amino acids. CDR3 nucleotides: TGTGCCAGCAGCCCCGGGACAGGGGATAGAGTGTTTTTT. Residues: CASSPGTGDRVFF.

The chain uses TRBV19 and TRBJ2-7; TRBD1 might be the D (6 bases). The CDR3 loop spans 14 amino acids. V lost 6 bases and J 7 bases, leaving 19 bases between the germline ends. Germline loops: CDR1 LNHDA, CDR2 SQIVND (reference sequence). The CDR3 region has the DNA TGTGCCAGTAGCCCGGGACCAGGGGCAGGGGAGCAGTACTTC. Encoded protein: CASSPGPGAGEQYF. Full variable domain (outside the CDR3, taken from reference TRBV19 and TRBJ2-7): DGGITQSPKYLFRKEGQNVTLSCEQNLNHDAMYWYRQDPGQGLRLIYYSQIVNDFQKGDIAEGYSVSREKKESFPLTVTSAQKNPTAFYLCASSPGPGAGEQYFGPGTRLTVT.

V gene TRBV27 combines with J gene TRBJ1-5, with D hard to call. With 8 bases removed from V and 4 bases from J, the gap between germline ends came to 9 bases. This CDR3 is 12 amino acids long. Germline CDR1 MNHEY, CDR2 SMNVEV (reference sequence). The CDR3 sequence is CASAGGNQPQHF. The CDR3 DNA reads TGTGCCAGCGCGGGCGGGAATCAGCCCCAGCATTTT.